The source of this T cell receptor (beta chain) is a study of blood T cell repertoires in COVID-19. Study summary: The study drew acute and convalescent COVID-19 samples from the United States, Italy and Spain. T cells, B-cell-depleted T cells, or PBMCs provided the cDNA or gDNA that served as material.

As originally analysed: Reference gene primer amplification gave estimated nucleated cell counts. TCRdb keeps only in-frame clones here, not all; method: immunoSEQ multiplex PCR. That table gives V, J and clone size, and the DNA gave D and trimming. The sample has over 100,000 clones, around 83% seen once; the top ten hold 7.9%. The material sequenced was peripheral blood. The clonotype originates from a woman older than 75 with active or convalescent COVID-19.

Here the CDR3 reads CASSYAARGTNEKLFF. CDR3 sequence (DNA): TGCGCCAGCAGCTACGCCGCCAGGGGCACTAATGAAAAACTGTTTTTT. The chain links TRBV5-1 to TRBJ1-4; D may be TRBD1 (6 bases). Germline CDR1 and CDR2: SGHRS and YFSETQ. V shed 3 bases and J shed 2 bases, with 14 bases lying between them. The CDR3 contains 16 residues.